This T cell receptor (beta chain) was found in a study of blood T cell repertoires in COVID-19. Study details: Acute-phase and convalescent COVID-19 samples originated in the United States, Italy and Spain.

CDR1 and CDR2 (germline): LGHNA, YSLEER. The CDR3 consists of 18 residues. V was pared by 4 bases and J by 6 bases, with 16 bases of the junction left unmatched. Per the authors' pipeline: By means of reference gene primer amplification, nucleated cell counts were estimated. TCRdb's table, derived via immunoSEQ multiplex PCR, lists solely in-frame clones and lacks some. V and J calls and clone size follow that table, whereas D and trimming were derived from the DNA. The sample includes 410,000 or so clones, roughly 90% of them seen just once. The gene calls are TRBV4-3 and TRBJ2-1; 9 bases are shared with TRBD2. The sequence was collected from a woman in her forties with COVID-19, enrolled during active disease. The specimen sequenced was peripheral blood. The DNA of the CDR3 is TGCGCCAGCAGCCTGCTGCCGCCTACCGGGACTAGCCTCAATGAGCAGTTCTTC. Amino acid sequence: CASSLLPPTGTSLNEQFF.